This TCR beta chain was recorded in a study of HIV-infected children after antiretroviral therapy interruption. Study as a whole: Four children interrupted treatment; four stayed on continuous treatment. Weeks 0, 12, interruption end (24 or 48), and about 3 years post-study gave interruption-arm samples.

RNA-based 3' RACE libraries used unique molecular identifiers. MiXCR, run by TCRdb on the 3' RACE reads, gives a single entry per CDR3 protein. The sample comprises about 89,000 distinct CDR3 sequences, about 6.9% of which are singletons, and roughly 1% rests with the top ten. Treatment in this sample: PENTA 11 planned treatment interruption arm or continuous ART arm. At least 24 weeks of at least three-drug ART, in children 2 to 15 years. From thawed PBMCs, naive CD4+ CD45RA+ CD45RO- T cells were sorted. This clonotype was counted ten times or more. Sequencing was performed on CD45RA+ CD4+ T cells from PBMCs, pooled from several time points, taken from a donor given antiretroviral therapy, either interrupted or continuous. Specified subset: naive CD4+ CD45RA+ CD45RO- T cells. This clonotype was obtained from a pool of human donors with HIV.

CDR3 loop: CASSLLGANQPQHF. The CDR3, as DNA: TGTGCCAGCAGCTTACTGGGGGCAAATCAGCCCCAGCATTTT. The chain uses TRBV7-2 and TRBJ1-5; maybe TRBD1 (6 bases). Germline V CDR1 and CDR2: SGHTA, FQGNSA. Deletions cut 2 bases from V and 4 bases from J, with 9 bases between. CDR3 length equals 14 residues.